This entry features one TCR beta chain sequence. The data were obtained in a study of blood T cell repertoires in COVID-19. Study background: Sites in the United States, Italy and Spain provided acute and convalescent COVID-19 samples. The analysed material was cDNA or gDNA that came from T cells, B-cell-depleted T cells, or PBMCs.

Libraries were prepared by immunoSEQ multiplex PCR; TCRdb keeps only in-frame clonotypes and omits some of them. Of about 280,000 clones listed, over 75% are singletons. What was sequenced was peripheral blood. This clonotype was sampled from a woman in her 70s with acute or convalescent COVID-19.

The CDR3 sequence is CALGLSGNTIYF. The CDR3 DNA reads as TGTGCGCTAGGCCTTTCTGGAAACACCATATATTTT. The rearrangement joins TRBV30 to TRBJ1-3; D ambiguous. Germline CDR1 is GTSNPN and CDR2 is SVGIG (reference sequence). This CDR3 contains 12 residues.